This record concerns one T cell receptor beta chain sequence. The V segment lost 4 bases and the J segment 2 bases; nucleotides outside the gene matches: 2. This CDR3 spans 14 amino acids. In germline, CDR1 is LNHDA, CDR2 SQIVND (reference sequence). This record comes from a study of OX40 agonist ivuxolimab in advanced cancers. As for the study in general: The mean age was around 56 years, ranging from about 20 to 90, with roughly four fifths of participants male. Partial responses were seen in three patients, one with hepatocellular carcinoma and two with cutaneous melanoma.

This table comes from immunoSEQ multiplex PCR, and its TCRdb copy is limited to in-frame clones, with some not included. This table holds fewer than 85,000 clones, over 85% found once. Patients who had autoimmune disease history or got systemic immunosuppression were left out. The receptor comes from an adult with an advanced solid tumor such as melanoma, head and neck, liver or kidney cancer. The rearrangement uses TRBV19 and TRBJ2-7, with 10 bases aligning to TRBD1. Sequencing used CD4+ or CD8+ T cells sorted from blood, obtained in a trial of the OX40 agonist ivuxolimab. DNA of the CDR3: TGTGCCAGTAGTACGGGACAGGGGACCTACGAGCAGTACTTC. It encodes CASSTGQGTYEQYF.